These 9 T cell receptor beta chains were all obtained from the same sample, sequenced in a study of human T cells and chemical hapten exposure. One entry per CDR3 protein results from TCRdb running MiXCR on the RACE reads. The sample comprises under 95,000 distinct CDR3 sequences, roughly 8.5% of which are singletons, and 2.9% rests with the top ten. Time point described: healthy volunteer bleed at 2 weeks. Researchers extracted total RNA from unfractionated whole blood. The sequenced material came from whole blood. The source of these receptors is a female donor in good health. Some clones in this sample may be carry-over from other donors' samples.

This clonotype showed up just a few times. J is TRBJ2-3 and V is TRBV13, with a tentative D call TRBD1 (6 bases). Between the trimmed V and J ends, which lost 8 bases and 2 bases, there was a span of 8 bases. CDR1 is PRHDT, CDR2 FYEKMQ, per germline (reference sequence). CDR3 length: 12 amino acids. The CDR3 sequence: CASGDNTDTQYF. CDR3 nucleotides: TGTGCCAGCGGGGACAACACAGATACGCAGTATTTT.

This rearrangement joins TRBV7-2 to TRBJ2-7; 7 nucleotides agree with TRBD1. In germline, CDR1 is SGHTA, CDR2 FQGNSA. The CDR3 has 15 amino acids. V lost 1 base to trimming and J lost 2 bases; unmatched junction nucleotides: 5. The DNA for the CDR3 is TGTGCCAGCAGCTTAGGCGGACAGGCCCCCTACGAGCAGTACTTC. It encodes CASSLGGQAPYEQYF. Drawing the rest from reference TRBV7-2 and TRBJ2-7, the complete variable domain is GAGVSQSPSNKVTEKGKDVELRCDPISGHTALYWYRQSLGQGLEFLIYFQGNSAPDKSGLPSDRFSAERTGGSVSTLTIQRTQQEDSAVYLCASSLGGQAPYEQYFGPGTRLTVT.

This clonotype turned up a few times. The V call is TRBV5-1, the J call TRBJ1-5, with D possibly matching TRBD1 (5 bases). Per the germline V gene, CDR1 is SGHRS and CDR2 is YFSETQ. The CDR3 is made up of 15 amino acids. With 0 bases removed from V and 4 bases from J, the gap between germline ends came to 11 bases. The DNA for the CDR3 is TGCGCCAGCAGCTTGGAAGGGACGGGAAATCAGCCCCAGCATTTT. It translates to CASSLEGTGNQPQHF.

The chain uses TRBV28 and TRBJ2-6; D ambiguous. The CDR3 spans 16 residues. V lost 3 bases and J lost 1, with 10 bases in between. CDR1 MDHEN and CDR2 SYDVKM come from the germline V gene. The DNA for the CDR3 is TGTGCCAGCAGTTTTATGAGACAATCTGGGGCCAACGTCCTGACTTTC. Residues: CASSFMRQSGANVLTF.

The rearrangement links TRBV5-4 to TRBJ1-3, with TRBD1 identical over 8 bases. The ends lost 4 bases at V and 7 bases at J; junction bases unmatched: 4. Germline CDR1 reads SGHNT; CDR2 reads YYREEE (reference sequence). The CDR3 extends over 13 amino acids. The CDR3 DNA sequence: TGTGCCAGCAGCCCGGGACAGGCGAACACCATATATTTT. Translating it yields CASSPGQANTIYF.

Concerning this clonotype: The junction and the germline gene differ at one end; a read error may be behind it. The rearrangement links TRBV27 to TRBJ2-1; 10 nucleotides line up with TRBD2. This CDR3 contains 18 residues. Per germline, CDR1 MNHEY and CDR2 SMNVEV (reference sequence). The CDR3 protein is CANSLSLAGALSYNEQFF. Written as DNA, the CDR3 is TGTGCCAACAGTTTATCCCTAGCGGGAGCTTTGTCCTACAATGAGCAGTTCTTC.

This clonotype was recorded at least ten times. The genes are TRBV20-1 and TRBJ2-1; 11 nucleotides match TRBD1. The germline V gene has CDR1 DFQATT and CDR2 SNEGSKA (reference sequence). The CDR3 consists of 14 residues. V shed 4 bases, J shed 5 bases, and the junction held 4 bases outside the gene matches. The CDR3 region has the DNA TGCAGTGCTAAAGGGACAGGGGGAAACAATGAGCAGTTCTTC. Amino acids: CSAKGTGGNNEQFF.

The V and J genes are TRBV5-8 and TRBJ2-4; perhaps TRBD1 as D (6 bases). The CDR3 totals 13 residues. Germline V gene sequence: CDR1 SGHTS, CDR2 YDEGEE. Trimming took 1 base from V and 7 from J, leaving 9 bases between them. CDR3 nucleotide sequence: TGTGCCAGCAGCTTGAGACAGGCGAACATTCAGTACTTC. Amino acid sequence: CASSLRQANIQYF.

This clonotype was detected a few times. The chain is built from TRBV15 and TRBJ2-1; 10 bases map to TRBD2. V gave up 8 bases and J gave up 5 bases; unmatched junction bases: 6. The CDR3 consists of 14 residues. In germline, CDR1 is LNHNV, CDR2 YYDKDF (reference sequence). This CDR3 is CATLAGLADNEQFF. CDR3 in DNA: TGTGCCACCCTCGCCGGACTAGCGGACAATGAGCAGTTCTTC. Full variable domain (missing parts from reference TRBV15 and TRBJ2-1): DAMVIQNPRYQVTQFGKPVTLSCSQTLNHNVMYWYQQKSSQAPKLLFHYYDKDFNNEADTPDNFQSRRPNTSFCFLDIRSPGLGDTAMYLCATLAGLADNEQFFGPGTRLTVL.